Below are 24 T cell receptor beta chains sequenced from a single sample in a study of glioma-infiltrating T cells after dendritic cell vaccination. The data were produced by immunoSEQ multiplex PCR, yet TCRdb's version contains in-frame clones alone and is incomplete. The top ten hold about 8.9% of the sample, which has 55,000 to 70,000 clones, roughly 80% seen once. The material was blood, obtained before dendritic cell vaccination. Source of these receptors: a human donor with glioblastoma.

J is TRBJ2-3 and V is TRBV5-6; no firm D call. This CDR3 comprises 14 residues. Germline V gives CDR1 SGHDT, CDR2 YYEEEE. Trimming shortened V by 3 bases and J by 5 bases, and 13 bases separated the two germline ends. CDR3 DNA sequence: TGTGCCAGCAGCTCCCCACTCGTCGAAGATACGCAGTATTTT. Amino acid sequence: CASSSPLVEDTQYF.

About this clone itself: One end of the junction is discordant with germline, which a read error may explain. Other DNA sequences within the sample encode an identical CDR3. CDR3 sequence reads: CASSLDRNTEAFF. Written as DNA, the CDR3 is TGTGCTAGCAGCCTGGACAGGAACACTGAAGCTTTCTTT. J is TRBJ1-1 and V is TRBV7-7, with a tentative D call TRBD1 (6 bases). Germline V gene sequence: CDR1 SSHAT, CDR2 FNYEAQ (reference sequence). The length of the CDR3 is 13 residues.

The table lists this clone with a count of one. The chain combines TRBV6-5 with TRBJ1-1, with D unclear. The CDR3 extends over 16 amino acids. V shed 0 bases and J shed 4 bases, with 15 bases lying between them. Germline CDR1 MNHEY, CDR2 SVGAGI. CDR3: CASSYSFEGGGTEAFF. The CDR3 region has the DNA TGTGCCAGCAGTTACTCGTTTGAGGGCGGCGGCACTGAAGCTTTCTTT.

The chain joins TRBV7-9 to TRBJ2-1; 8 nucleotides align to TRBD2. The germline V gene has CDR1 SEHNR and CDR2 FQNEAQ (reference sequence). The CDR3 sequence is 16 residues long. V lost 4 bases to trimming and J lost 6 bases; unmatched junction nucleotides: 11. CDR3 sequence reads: CASSWEGLAGFNEQFF. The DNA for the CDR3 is TGTGCCAGCAGCTGGGAGGGGCTAGCGGGTTTCAATGAGCAGTTCTTC.

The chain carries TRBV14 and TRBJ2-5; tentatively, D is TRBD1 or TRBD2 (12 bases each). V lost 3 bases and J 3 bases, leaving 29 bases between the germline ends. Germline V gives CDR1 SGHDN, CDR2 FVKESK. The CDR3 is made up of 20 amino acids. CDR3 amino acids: CASSQGTGGRGLAGKETQYF. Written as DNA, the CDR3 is TGTGCCAGCAGCCAGGGGACAGGGGGCCGCGGACTAGCGGGGAAAGAGACCCAGTACTTC. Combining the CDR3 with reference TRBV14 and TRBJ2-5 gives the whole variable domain EAGVTQFPSHSVIEKGQTVTLRCDPISGHDNLYWYRRVMGKEIKFLLHFVKESKQDESGMPNNRFLAERTGGTYSTLKVQPAELEDSGVYFCASSQGTGGRGLAGKETQYFGPGTRLLVL.

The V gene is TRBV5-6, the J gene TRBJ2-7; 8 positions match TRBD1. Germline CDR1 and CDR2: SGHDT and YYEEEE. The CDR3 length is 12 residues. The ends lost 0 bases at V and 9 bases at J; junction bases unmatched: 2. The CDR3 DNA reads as TGTGCCAGCAGCTTGGAGGACAGGGCGCAGTACTTC. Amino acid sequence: CASSLEDRAQYF.

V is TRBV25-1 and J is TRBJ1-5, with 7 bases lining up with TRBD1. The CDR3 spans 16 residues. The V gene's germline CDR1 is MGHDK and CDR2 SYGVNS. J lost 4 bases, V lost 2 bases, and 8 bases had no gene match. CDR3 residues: CASSEEHGTANQPQHF. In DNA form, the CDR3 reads TGTGCCAGCAGTGAAGAACACGGGACAGCTAATCAGCCCCAGCATTTT. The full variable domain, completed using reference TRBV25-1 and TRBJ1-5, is EADIYQTPRYLVIGTGKKITLECSQTMGHDKMYWYQQDPGMELHLIHYSYGVNSTEKGDLSSESTVSRIRTEHFPLTLESARPSHTSQYLCASSEEHGTANQPQHFGDGTRLSIL.

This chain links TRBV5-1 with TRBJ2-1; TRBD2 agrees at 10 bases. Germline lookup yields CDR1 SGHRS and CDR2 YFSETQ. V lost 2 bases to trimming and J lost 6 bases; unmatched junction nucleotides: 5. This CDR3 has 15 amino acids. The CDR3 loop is CASSFVSGGGNEQFF. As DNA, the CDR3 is TGCGCCAGCAGCTTTGTCAGCGGGGGGGGCAATGAGCAGTTCTTC.

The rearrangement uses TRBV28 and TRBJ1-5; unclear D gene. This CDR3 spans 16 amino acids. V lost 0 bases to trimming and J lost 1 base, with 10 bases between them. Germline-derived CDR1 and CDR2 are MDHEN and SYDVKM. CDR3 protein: CASSLWAASSNQPQHF. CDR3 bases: TGTGCCAGCAGTTTATGGGCGGCCTCGAGCAATCAGCCCCAGCATTTT.

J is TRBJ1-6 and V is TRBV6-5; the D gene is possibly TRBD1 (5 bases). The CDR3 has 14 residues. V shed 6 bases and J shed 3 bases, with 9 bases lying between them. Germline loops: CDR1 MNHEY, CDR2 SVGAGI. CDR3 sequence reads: CASRGHFYNSPLHF. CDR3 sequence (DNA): TGTGCCAGCAGAGGACATTTCTATAATTCACCCCTCCACTTT.

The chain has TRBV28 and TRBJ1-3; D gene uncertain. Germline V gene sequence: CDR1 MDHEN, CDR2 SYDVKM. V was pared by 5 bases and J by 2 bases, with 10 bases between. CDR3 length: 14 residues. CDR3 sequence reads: CASSAQHAGNTIYF. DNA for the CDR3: TGTGCCAGCAGTGCACAGCATGCTGGAAACACCATATATTTT.

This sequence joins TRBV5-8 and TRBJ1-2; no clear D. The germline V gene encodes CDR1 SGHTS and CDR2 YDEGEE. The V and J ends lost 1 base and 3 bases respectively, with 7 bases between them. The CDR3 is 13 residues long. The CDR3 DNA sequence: TGTGCCAGCAGCTTGTTGAGGGACTATGGCTACACCTTC. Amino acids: CASSLLRDYGYTF.

Here the CDR3 reads CASSLADRVDGDTQYF. The CDR3 DNA reads as TGCGCCAGCAGCTTGGCGGACAGGGTGGACGGGGATACGCAGTATTTT. This chain connects TRBV5-1 to TRBJ2-3; 8 nucleotides line up with TRBD1. Looked up from germline, CDR1 is SGHRS and CDR2 is YFSETQ. The V and J ends lost 0 bases and 6 bases, in that order; junction bases with no gene match: 9. The CDR3 length is 16 residues.

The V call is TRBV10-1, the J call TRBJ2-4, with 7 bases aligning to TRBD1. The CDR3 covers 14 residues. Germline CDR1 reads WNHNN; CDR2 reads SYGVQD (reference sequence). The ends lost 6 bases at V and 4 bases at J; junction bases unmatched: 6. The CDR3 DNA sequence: TGCGCCAGCAGGGAGACGGGACAGAAAAACATTCAGTACTTC. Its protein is CASRETGQKNIQYF.

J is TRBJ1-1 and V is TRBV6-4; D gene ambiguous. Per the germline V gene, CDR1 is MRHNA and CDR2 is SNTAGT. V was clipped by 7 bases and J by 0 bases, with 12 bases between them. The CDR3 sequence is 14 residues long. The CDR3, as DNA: TGTGCCAGCAAAGAGGAGACGGTGAACACTGAAGCTTTCTTT. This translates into CASKEETVNTEAFF.

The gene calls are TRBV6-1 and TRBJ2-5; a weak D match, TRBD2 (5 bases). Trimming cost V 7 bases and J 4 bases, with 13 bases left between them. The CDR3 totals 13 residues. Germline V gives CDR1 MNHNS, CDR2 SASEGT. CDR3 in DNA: TGTGCCAGCAACCAGAGGGTTTTAGAGACCCAGTACTTC. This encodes CASNQRVLETQYF.

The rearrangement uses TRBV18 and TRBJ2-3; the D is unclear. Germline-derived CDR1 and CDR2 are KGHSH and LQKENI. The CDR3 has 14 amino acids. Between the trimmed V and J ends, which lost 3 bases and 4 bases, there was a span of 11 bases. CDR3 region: CASSPLVYADTQYF. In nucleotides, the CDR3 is TGTGCCAGCTCACCCCTCGTCTACGCAGATACGCAGTATTTT.

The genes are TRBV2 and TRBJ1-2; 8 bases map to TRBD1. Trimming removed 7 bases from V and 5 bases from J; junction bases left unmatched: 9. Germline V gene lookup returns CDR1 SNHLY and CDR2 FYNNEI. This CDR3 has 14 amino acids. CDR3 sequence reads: CASNGQGPRYGYTF. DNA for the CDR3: TGTGCCAGCAATGGACAGGGACCCAGATATGGCTACACCTTC.

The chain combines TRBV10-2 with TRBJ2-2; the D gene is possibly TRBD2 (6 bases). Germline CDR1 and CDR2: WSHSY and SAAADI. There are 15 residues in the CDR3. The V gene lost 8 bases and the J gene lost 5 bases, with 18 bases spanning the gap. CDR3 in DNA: TGCGCCAGCGGCCTCCGGGACTTAGGTACCGGGGAGCTGTTTTTT. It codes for CASGLRDLGTGELFF.

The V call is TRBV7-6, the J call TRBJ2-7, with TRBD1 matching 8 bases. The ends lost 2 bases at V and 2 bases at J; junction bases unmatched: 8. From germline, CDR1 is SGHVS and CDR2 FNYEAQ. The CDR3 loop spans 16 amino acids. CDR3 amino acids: CASSLTPGQDAYEQYF. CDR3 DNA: TGTGCCAGCAGCTTAACCCCGGGACAGGATGCCTACGAGCAGTACTTC.

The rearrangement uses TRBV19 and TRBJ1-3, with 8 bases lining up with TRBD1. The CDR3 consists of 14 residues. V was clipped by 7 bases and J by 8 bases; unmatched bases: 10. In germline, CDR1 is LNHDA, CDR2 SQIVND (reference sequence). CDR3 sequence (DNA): TGTGCCAGTACCCGACAGGGGATGGGGGACACCATATATTTT. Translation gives CASTRQGMGDTIYF.

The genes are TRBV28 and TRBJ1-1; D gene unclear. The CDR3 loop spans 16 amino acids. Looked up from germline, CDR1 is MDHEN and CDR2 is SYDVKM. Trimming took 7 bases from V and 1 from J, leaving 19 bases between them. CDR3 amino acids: CASTPLRVVANTEAFF. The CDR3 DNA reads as TGTGCCAGCACCCCTTTGAGGGTTGTCGCGAACACTGAAGCTTTCTTT.

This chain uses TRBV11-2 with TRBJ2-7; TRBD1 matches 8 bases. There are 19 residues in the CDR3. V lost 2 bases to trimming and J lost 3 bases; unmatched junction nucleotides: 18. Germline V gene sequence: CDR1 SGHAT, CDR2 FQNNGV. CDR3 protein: CASSLFTRTGTGNRYEQYF. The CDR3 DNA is TGTGCCAGCAGCTTATTTACCCGAACCGGGACAGGTAACCGCTACGAGCAGTACTTC.

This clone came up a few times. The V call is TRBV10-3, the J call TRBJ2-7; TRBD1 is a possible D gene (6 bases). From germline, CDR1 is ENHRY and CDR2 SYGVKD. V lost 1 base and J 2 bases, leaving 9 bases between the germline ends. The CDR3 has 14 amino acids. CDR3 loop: CAISELRTAYEQYF. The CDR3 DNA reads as TGTGCCATCAGTGAGTTACGGACAGCCTACGAGCAGTACTTC.